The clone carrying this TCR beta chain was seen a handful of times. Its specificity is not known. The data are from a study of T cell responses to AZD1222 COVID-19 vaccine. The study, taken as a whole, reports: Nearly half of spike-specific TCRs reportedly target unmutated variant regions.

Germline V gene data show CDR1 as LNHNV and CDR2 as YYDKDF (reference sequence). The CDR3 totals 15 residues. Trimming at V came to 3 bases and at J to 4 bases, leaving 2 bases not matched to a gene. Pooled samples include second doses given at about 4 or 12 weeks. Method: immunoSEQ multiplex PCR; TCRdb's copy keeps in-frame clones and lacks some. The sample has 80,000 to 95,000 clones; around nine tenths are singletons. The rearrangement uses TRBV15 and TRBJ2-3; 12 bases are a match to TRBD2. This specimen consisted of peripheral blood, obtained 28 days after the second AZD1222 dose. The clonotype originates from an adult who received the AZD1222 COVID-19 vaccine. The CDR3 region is CATSRTSGSSDTQYF. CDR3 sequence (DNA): TGTGCCACCAGCAGGACTAGCGGGAGCTCAGATACGCAGTATTTT.